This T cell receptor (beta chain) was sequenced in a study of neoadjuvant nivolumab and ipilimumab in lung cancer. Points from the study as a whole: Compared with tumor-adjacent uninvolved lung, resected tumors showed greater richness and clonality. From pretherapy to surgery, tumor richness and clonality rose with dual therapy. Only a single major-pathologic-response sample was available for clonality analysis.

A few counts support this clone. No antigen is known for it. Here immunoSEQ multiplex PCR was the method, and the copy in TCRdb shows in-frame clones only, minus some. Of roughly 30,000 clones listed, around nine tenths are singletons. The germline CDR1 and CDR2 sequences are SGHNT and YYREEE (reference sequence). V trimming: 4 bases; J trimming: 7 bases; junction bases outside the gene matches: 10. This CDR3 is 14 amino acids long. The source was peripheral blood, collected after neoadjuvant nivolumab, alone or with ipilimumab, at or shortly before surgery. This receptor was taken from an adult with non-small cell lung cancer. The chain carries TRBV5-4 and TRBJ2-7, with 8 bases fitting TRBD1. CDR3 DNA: TGTGCCAGCAGCCATGACAGGGGCCCTTGGGAGCAGTACTTC. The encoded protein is CASSHDRGPWEQYF.